These T cell receptor beta chains were read from a single sample in a study of metastatic and nonmetastatic thyroid tumors. TCRdb reprocessed the PCR reads using MiXCR. The sample has roughly 16,000 clones; almost 35% are singletons. Material for sequencing was tumor tissue. The source is a female donor with papillary thyroid cancer or a benign thyroid nodule (not recorded which). Some clones in this sample may be carry-over from other donors' samples. CDR3s include the opening cysteine and the closing phenylalanine or tryptophan. The D gene is left open where the match is weak. Only part of the rows carry a size: once, few, many, or a class if the clone is expanded.

v_call	d_call	cdr3_length	clone_size	j_call	cdr3_aa	cdr3_nt
TRBV4-1	TRBD2	16	.	TRBJ2-7	CASSLSPGLGTYEQYF	TGCGCCAGCAGCCTGTCCCCGGGACTAGGTACCTACGAGCAGTACTTC
TRBV6-2/TRBV6-3	.	14	.	TRBJ2-7	CASSYSAGGYEQYF	TGTGCCAGCAGTTACTCAGCCGGGGGCTACGAGCAGTACTTC
TRBV9	TRBD1	16	medium-sized	TRBJ1-2	CASSETGTGKNYGYTF	TGTGCCAGCAGCGAAACGGGGACAGGGAAAAACTATGGCTACACCTTC
TRBV6-1	.	14	.	TRBJ1-4	CASNTGSTNEKLFF	TGTGCCAGCAACACAGGGTCTACTAATGAAAAACTGTTTTTT
TRBV24-1	.	14	medium-sized	TRBJ1-1	CATQSQDESSGAFF	TGTGCCACTCAATCACAGGATGAATCGTCTGGCGCTTTCTTT
TRBV5-6	.	14	many	TRBJ2-5	CASSRRPLGETQYF	TGTGCCAGCAGTCGTCGGCCGTTGGGGGAGACCCAGTACTTC
TRBV7-2	.	15	.	TRBJ2-7	CASSYRDRLSYEQYF	TGTGCCAGCAGCTACCGTGACAGGCTATCCTACGAGCAGTACTTC
TRBV11-2	TRBD1	17	many	TRBJ1-5	CASSIGQGFDSNQPQHF	TGTGCCAGCAGCATCGGACAGGGGTTTGATAGCAATCAGCCCCAGCATTTT
TRBV13	TRBD1	15	.	TRBJ2-7	CASSASRGHSYEQYF	TGTGCCAGCTCGGCCTCCAGGGGGCACTCCTACGAGCAGTACTTC
TRBV30	.	12	.	TRBJ1-3	CACHNSGNTIYF	TGTGCCTGTCACAACTCTGGAAACACCATATATTTT
TRBV6-9	.	14	.	TRBJ1-6	CASRETVLREPLHF	TGTGCCAGCAGGGAAACAGTGCTCCGGGAACCCCTCCACTTT
TRBV6-1	TRBD1	15	many	TRBJ1-4	CASSSRRQGNEKLFF	TGTGCCAGCAGTTCTAGACGACAGGGGAACGAAAAACTGTTTTTT
TRBV4-1	.	13	.	TRBJ2-6	CASSQGRANVLTF	TGCGCCAGCAGCCAAGGGAGGGCCAACGTCCTGACTTTC
TRBV11-3	TRBD1	14	.	TRBJ2-7	CASSLARGPYEQYF	TGTGCCAGCAGCTTAGCCAGGGGGCCTTACGAGCAGTACTTC
TRBV28	.	14	medium-sized	TRBJ1-1	CASSLITPNTEAFF	TGTGCCAGCAGTTTAATCACACCGAACACTGAAGCTTTCTTT
TRBV20-1	.	15	.	TRBJ2-3	CSARDLGGHTDTQYF	TGCAGTGCTAGAGATCTGGGGGGCCACACAGATACGCAGTATTTT
TRBV12-3/TRBV12-4	.	12	few	TRBJ1-2	CASSLVGTSYTF	TGTGCCAGCAGTTTAGTAGGGACAAGCTACACCTTC
TRBV9	.	16	once	TRBJ2-3	CASSVDGERPADTQYF	TGTGCCAGCAGCGTAGATGGGGAGCGCCCCGCAGATACGCAGTATTTT
TRBV30	.	15	.	TRBJ1-5	CAWGSGGTNNQPQHF	TGTGCCTGGGGGTCGGGGGGAACTAACAATCAGCCCCAGCATTTT
TRBV20-1	.	10	.	TRBJ2-4	CSALGPIQYF	TGCAGTGCTTTGGGGCCGATTCAGTACTTC
TRBV4-2	.	17	many	TRBJ2-5	CASSPLTRGGRRETQYF	TGTGCCAGCAGCCCTCTGACCAGGGGGGGCCGGAGAGAGACCCAGTACTTC
TRBV30	.	13	medium-sized	TRBJ1-2	CAWRGGGPRGYTF	TGTGCCTGGAGAGGTGGAGGGCCGCGGGGCTACACCTTC
TRBV6-1	TRBD1	15	few	TRBJ1-1	CASSDRTGLSTEAFF	TGTGCCAGCAGTGACCGGACAGGGCTCTCCACTGAAGCTTTCTTT